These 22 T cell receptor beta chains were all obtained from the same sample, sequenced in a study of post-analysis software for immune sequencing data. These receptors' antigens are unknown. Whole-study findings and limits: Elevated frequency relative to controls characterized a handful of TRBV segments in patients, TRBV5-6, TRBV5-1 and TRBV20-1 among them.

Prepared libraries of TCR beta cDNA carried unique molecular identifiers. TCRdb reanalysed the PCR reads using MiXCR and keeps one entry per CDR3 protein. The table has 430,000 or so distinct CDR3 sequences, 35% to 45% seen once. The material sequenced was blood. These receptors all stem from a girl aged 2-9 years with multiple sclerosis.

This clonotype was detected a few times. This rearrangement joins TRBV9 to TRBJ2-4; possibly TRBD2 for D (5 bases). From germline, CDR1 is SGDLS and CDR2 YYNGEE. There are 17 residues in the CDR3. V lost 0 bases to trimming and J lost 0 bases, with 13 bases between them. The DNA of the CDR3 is TGTGCCAGCAGCGTAGGAGGCGGGCAGTTAGCCAAAAACATTCAGTACTTC. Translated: CASSVGGGQLAKNIQYF.

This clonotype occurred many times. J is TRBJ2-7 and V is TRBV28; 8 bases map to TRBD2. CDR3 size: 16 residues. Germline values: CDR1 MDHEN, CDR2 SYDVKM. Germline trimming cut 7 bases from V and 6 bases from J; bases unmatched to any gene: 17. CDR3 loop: CASTTTGGGSGGEQYF. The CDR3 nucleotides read TGTGCCAGCACCACGACGGGGGGGGGTTCGGGCGGCGAGCAGTACTTC.

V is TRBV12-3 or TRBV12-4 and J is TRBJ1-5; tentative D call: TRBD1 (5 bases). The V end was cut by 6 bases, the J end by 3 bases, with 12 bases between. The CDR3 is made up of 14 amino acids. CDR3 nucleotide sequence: TGTGCCAGCAGAAGCAGGGTGTACAATCAGCCCCAGCATTTT. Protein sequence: CASRSRVYNQPQHF.

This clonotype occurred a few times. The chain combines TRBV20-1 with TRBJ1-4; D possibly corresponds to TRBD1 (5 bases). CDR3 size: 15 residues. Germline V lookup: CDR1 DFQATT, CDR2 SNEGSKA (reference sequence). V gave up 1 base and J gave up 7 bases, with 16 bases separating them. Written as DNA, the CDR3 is TGCAGTGCTAGAGTTACTAGGGGAGTAACTGAAAAACTGTTTTTT. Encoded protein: CSARVTRGVTEKLFF.

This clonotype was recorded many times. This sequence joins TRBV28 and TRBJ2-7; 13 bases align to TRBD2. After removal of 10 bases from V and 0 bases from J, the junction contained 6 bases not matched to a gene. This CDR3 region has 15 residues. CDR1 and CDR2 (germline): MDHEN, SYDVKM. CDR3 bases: TGTGCCACCGCGACTAGCGGGGGGAGCTCCTACGAGCAGTACTTC. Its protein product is CATATSGGSSYEQYF.

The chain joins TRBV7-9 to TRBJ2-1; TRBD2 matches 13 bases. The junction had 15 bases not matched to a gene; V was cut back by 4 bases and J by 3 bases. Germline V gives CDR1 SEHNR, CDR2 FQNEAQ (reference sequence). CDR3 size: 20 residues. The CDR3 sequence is CASSSLGGLAGAGSYNEQFF. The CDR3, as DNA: TGTGCCAGCAGCTCCCTCGGTGGACTAGCGGGAGCGGGGAGCTACAATGAGCAGTTCTTC. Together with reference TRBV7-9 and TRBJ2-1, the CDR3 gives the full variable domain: DTGVSQNPRHKITKRGQNVTFRCDPISEHNRLYWYRQTLGQGPEFLTYFQNEAQLEKSRLLSDRFSAERPKGSFSTLEIQRTEQGDSAMYLCASSSLGGLAGAGSYNEQFFGPGTRLTVL.

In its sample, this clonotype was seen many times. CDR3 residues: CATSRGGTGANVLTF. CDR3 bases: TGTGCCACCAGCAGAGGCGGGACTGGGGCCAACGTCCTGACTTTC. The J gene is TRBJ2-6, the V gene TRBV15; TRBD2 might be the D (6 bases). Trimming took 1 base from V and 2 from J, leaving 6 bases between them. The CDR3 has 15 amino acids. CDR1 and CDR2 from the germline V gene are LNHNV and YYDKDF (reference sequence).

The CDR3, as DNA: TGTGCCATCAGTGCATGGGAGAGCCGCAACGAGCAGTACTTC. It translates to CAISAWESRNEQYF. The V call is TRBV10-3, the J call TRBJ2-5; D may be TRBD2 (5 bases). With the DNA end fitting TRBJ2-7 better, the J assignment may be wrong. This CDR3 has 14 amino acids. In germline, CDR1 is ENHRY, CDR2 SYGVKD.

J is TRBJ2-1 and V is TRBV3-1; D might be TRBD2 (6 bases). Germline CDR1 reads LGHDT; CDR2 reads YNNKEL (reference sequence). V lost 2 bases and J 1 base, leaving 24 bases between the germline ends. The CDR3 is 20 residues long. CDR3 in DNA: TGTGCCAGCAGCCAATCAAGGGGACTGTCCTCATTTCCATCCTACAATGAGCAGTTCTTC. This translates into CASSQSRGLSSFPSYNEQFF.

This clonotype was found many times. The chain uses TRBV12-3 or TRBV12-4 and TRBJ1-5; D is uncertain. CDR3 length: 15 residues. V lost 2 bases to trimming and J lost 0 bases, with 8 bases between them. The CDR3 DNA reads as TGTGCCAGCAGTTTAATTGGGAATAGCAATCAGCCCCAGCATTTT. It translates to CASSLIGNSNQPQHF.

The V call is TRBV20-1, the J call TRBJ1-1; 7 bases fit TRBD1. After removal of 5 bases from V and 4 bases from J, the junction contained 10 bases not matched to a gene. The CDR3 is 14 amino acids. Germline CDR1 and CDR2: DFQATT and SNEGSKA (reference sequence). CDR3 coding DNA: TGCAGTGCTCCTAAAGGGGGCGCGACCACTGAAGCTTTCTTT. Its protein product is CSAPKGGATTEAFF.

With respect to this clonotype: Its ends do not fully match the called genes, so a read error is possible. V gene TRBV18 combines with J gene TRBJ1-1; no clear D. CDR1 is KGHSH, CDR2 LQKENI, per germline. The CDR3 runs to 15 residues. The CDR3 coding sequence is TGTGCCAGCTCGCCACGCGAAGCCCTGAACACTGAAGCTTTCTTT. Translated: CASSPREALNTEAFF.

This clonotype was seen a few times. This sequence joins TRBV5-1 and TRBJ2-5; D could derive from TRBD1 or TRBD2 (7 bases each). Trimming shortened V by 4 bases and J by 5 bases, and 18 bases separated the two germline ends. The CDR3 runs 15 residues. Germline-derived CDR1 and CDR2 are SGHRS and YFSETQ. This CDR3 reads CASSSGTALGETQYF. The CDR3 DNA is TGCGCCAGCAGCAGCGGGACAGCCCTGGGCGAGACCCAGTACTTC.

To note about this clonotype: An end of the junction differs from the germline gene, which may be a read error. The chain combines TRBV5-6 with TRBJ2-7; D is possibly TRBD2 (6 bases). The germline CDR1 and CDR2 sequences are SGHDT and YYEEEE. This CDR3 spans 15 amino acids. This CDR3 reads CDSSFKGQRREEQYF. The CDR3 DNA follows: TGTGACAGCAGCTTTAAGGGTCAAAGGAGGGAGGAGCAGTACTTC.

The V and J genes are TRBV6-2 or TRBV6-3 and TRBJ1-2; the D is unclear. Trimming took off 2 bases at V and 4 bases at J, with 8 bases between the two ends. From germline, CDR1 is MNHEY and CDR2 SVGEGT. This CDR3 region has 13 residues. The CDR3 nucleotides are TGTGCCAGCAGTTACGAAAGCGGCTATGGCTACACCTTC. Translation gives CASSYESGYGYTF.

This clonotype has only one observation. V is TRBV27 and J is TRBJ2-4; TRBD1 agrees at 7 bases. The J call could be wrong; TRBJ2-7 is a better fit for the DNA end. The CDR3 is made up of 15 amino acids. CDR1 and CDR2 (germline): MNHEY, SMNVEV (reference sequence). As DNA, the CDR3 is TGTGCCAGCAGTTTAAGGACAGGCCTTGCCTACGAGCAGTACTTC. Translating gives CASSLRTGLAYEQYF.

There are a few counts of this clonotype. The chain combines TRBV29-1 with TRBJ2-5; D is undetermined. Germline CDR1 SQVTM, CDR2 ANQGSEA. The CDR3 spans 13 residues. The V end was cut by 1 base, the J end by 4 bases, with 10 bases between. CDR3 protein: CSVEAQLGETQYF. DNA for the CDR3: TGCAGCGTTGAAGCACAGTTAGGAGAGACCCAGTACTTC. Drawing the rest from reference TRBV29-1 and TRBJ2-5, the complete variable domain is SAVISQKPSRDICQRGTSLTIQCQVDSQVTMMFWYRQQPGQSLTLIATANQGSEATYESGFVIDKFPISRPNLTFSTLTVSNMSPEDSSIYLCSVEAQLGETQYFGPGTRLLVL.

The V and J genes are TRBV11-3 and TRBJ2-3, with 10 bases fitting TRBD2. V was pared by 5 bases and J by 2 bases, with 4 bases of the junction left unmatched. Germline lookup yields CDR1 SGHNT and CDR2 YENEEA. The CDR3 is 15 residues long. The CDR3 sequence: CASSTGLADTDTQYF. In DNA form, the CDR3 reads TGTGCCAGCAGCACCGGACTAGCGGACACAGATACGCAGTATTTT.

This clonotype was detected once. The CDR3 is CSARDLQGGYTF. DNA of the CDR3: TGCAGTGCTAGAGATCTTCAGGGTGGCTACACCTTC. The rearrangement uses TRBV20-1 and TRBJ1-2; tentatively, D is TRBD1 (5 bases). Looked up from germline, CDR1 is DFQATT and CDR2 is SNEGSKA (reference sequence). The CDR3 extends over 12 amino acids. Trimming shortened V by 0 bases and J by 7 bases, and 9 bases separated the two germline ends.

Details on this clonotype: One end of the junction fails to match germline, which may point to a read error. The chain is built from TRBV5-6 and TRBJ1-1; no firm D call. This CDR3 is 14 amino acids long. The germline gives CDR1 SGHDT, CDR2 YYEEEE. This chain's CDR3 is CASSLSRGRPEACF. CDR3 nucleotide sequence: TGTGCCAGCAGCTTGAGCCGAGGGAGGCCTGAAGCTTGCTTT.

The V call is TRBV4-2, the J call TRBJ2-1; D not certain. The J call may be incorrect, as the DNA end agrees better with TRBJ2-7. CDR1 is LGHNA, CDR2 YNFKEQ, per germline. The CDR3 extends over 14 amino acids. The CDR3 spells CASSQDDPSNEQYF. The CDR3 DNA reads TGTGCCAGCAGCCAAGATGACCCAAGCAATGAGCAGTACTTC.

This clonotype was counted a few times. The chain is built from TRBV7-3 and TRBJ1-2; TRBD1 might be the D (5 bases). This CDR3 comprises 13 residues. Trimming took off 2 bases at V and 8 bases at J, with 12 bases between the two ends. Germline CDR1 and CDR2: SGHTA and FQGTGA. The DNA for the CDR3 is TGTGCCAGCAGCTTACGGCAGGGCGGCGGCTACACCTTC. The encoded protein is CASSLRQGGGYTF.